What follows are 24 T cell receptor beta chains derived from one specimen sequenced in a study of patients and donors after allogeneic stem cell transplantation. TCRdb reanalysed the RT-PCR reads using MiXCR and keeps one entry per CDR3 protein. This table holds 150,000 to 200,000 distinct CDR3 sequences, approximately 30% found once. What was sequenced was blood, either unsorted or a sorted T cell fraction (not recorded which). These receptors originate from a human donor who was either an allogeneic HSCT recipient or a stem cell or donor lymphocyte infusion donor (not recorded which). It is not recorded whose cells these are; they may come from a transplant donor.

The chain is built from TRBV7-2 and TRBJ1-3; D not certain. In germline, CDR1 is SGHTA, CDR2 FQGNSA. This CDR3 has 14 amino acids. V was clipped by 5 bases and J by 0 bases, with 8 bases between them. The CDR3 region is CASSAFGSGNTIYF. In DNA form, the CDR3 reads TGTGCCAGCAGCGCGTTTGGCTCTGGAAACACCATATATTTT.

The chain recombines TRBV24-1 with TRBJ2-3, with D possibly matching TRBD2 (5 bases). The CDR3 contains 14 residues. V was clipped by 4 bases and J by 0 bases, with 7 bases between them. CDR1 is KGHDR, CDR2 SFDVKD, per germline. The DNA for the CDR3 is TGTGCCACCAGTGACAGGACTAGCACAGATACGCAGTATTTT. Translating it yields CATSDRTSTDTQYF.

This sequence joins TRBV7-9 and TRBJ1-1, with D maybe TRBD1 (5 bases). From germline, CDR1 is SEHNR and CDR2 FQNEAQ (reference sequence). The CDR3 totals 14 residues. V was clipped by 7 bases and J by 0 bases, with 12 bases between them. CDR3 sequence: CASNMGLLNTEAFF. In DNA form, the CDR3 reads TGTGCCAGCAACATGGGGCTTCTGAACACTGAAGCTTTCTTT.

The V gene is TRBV5-1, the J gene TRBJ2-1; a possible D gene is TRBD1 (6 bases). The germline V and J ends were trimmed by 4 bases and 8 bases, with 16 bases remaining between them. The CDR3 is 14 amino acids. Per germline, CDR1 SGHRS and CDR2 YFSETQ. The CDR3 region is CASSPEGGRYEQFF. The CDR3 region has the DNA TGCGCCAGCAGCCCCGAAGGGGGTCGCTATGAGCAGTTCTTC.

This clonotype came up a few times. V is TRBV4-3 and J is TRBJ1-6, with TRBD1 as a possible D gene (6 bases). Trimming removed 4 bases from V and 6 bases from J, with 16 bases in between. CDR1 LGHNA and CDR2 YSLEER come from the germline V gene. The CDR3 covers 16 residues. The CDR3 nucleotides read TGCGCCAGCAGCCGGATGGGGGGGGCTTCTAATTCACCCCTCCACTTT. This translates into CASSRMGGASNSPLHF.

The rearrangement uses TRBV29-1 and TRBJ1-1; 8 nucleotides align to TRBD1. CDR1 is SQVTM, CDR2 ANQGSEA, per germline. V gave up 4 bases and J gave up 7 bases; unmatched junction bases: 14. There are 15 residues in the CDR3. Written as DNA, the CDR3 is TGCAGCGTTGGACCCCCGGCAGGGGGCTGGGGTGAAGCTTTCTTT. Translating gives CSVGPPAGGWGEAFF.

The rearrangement links TRBV24-1 to TRBJ2-4; D is uncertain. Germline CDR1 is KGHDR and CDR2 is SFDVKD. The CDR3 spans 14 residues. Trimming stripped 4 bases from V and 1 base from J, with 7 bases between. The CDR3 sequence: CATSDSGAKNIQYF. The CDR3, as DNA: TGTGCCACCAGTGACTCGGGTGCCAAAAACATTCAGTACTTC.

This clonotype has just a few counts. The chain couples TRBV7-2 to TRBJ1-1; the D gene is possibly TRBD1 (6 bases). Germline V gene sequence: CDR1 SGHTA, CDR2 FQGNSA. V was trimmed by 2 bases and J by 5 bases, leaving 9 bases between them. The CDR3 is made up of 13 amino acids. CDR3 in amino acids: CASSLPTGTEAFF. The CDR3 DNA reads TGTGCCAGCAGCTTACCGACAGGAACTGAAGCTTTCTTT.

This clonotype was seen a handful of times. In nucleotides, the CDR3 is TGCGCCAGCAGTTCATGGACAGGCAATGAGCAGTTCTTC. Protein: CASSSWTGNEQFF. V is TRBV5-1 and J is TRBJ2-1, with 7 bases aligning to TRBD1. The CDR3 length is 13 residues. Looked up from germline, CDR1 is SGHRS and CDR2 is YFSETQ. J gave up 6 bases and V 5 bases, and 5 bases lay outside the gene matches.

The V and J genes are TRBV9 and TRBJ1-3; D unresolved. Looked up from germline, CDR1 is SGDLS and CDR2 is YYNGEE. The CDR3 is 14 amino acids. V was clipped by 1 base and J by 2 bases, with 7 bases between them. The CDR3 region is CASSVSTPGNTIYF. The CDR3 DNA is TGTGCCAGCAGCGTATCGACACCTGGAAACACCATATATTTT.

The genes are TRBV7-9 and TRBJ2-7; 10 bases map to TRBD2. The V gene's germline CDR1 is SEHNR and CDR2 FQNEAQ (reference sequence). Trimming took 6 bases from V and 5 from J; bases not matched to a gene: 10. The CDR3 has 15 amino acids. The CDR3 sequence is CASRRPGLAPHEQYF. The CDR3 region has the DNA TGTGCCAGCAGACGACCGGGACTAGCGCCTCACGAGCAGTACTTC.

This clonotype was seen a few times. The rearrangement uses TRBV28 and TRBJ2-5; 13 nucleotides match TRBD2. V shed 4 bases and J 2 bases; nucleotides not matched to a gene: 10. Germline V gene sequence: CDR1 MDHEN, CDR2 SYDVKM. This CDR3 has 18 amino acids. CDR3 amino acids: CASSSWGTSGMSQETQYF. In nucleotides, the CDR3 is TGTGCCAGCAGTTCGTGGGGGACTAGCGGGATGAGTCAAGAGACCCAGTACTTC. Drawing the rest from reference TRBV28 and TRBJ2-5, the complete variable domain is DVKVTQSSRYLVKRTGEKVFLECVQDMDHENMFWYRQDPGLGLRLIYFSYDVKMKEKGDIPEGYSVSREKKERFSLILESASTNQTSMYLCASSSWGTSGMSQETQYFGPGTRLLVL.

In its sample, this clonotype was seen many times. The V call is TRBV2, the J call TRBJ1-4; no definite D call. The CDR3 runs 15 residues. Germline V gene lookup returns CDR1 SNHLY and CDR2 FYNNEI. Trimming pared 2 bases from V and 0 bases from J, leaving 7 bases between. This chain's CDR3 is CASSERTATNEKLFF. CDR3 DNA: TGTGCCAGCAGTGAAAGGACGGCAACTAATGAAAAACTGTTTTTT. The variable domain in full, completed from reference TRBV2 and TRBJ1-4, reads EPEVTQTPSHQVTQMGQEVILRCVPISNHLYFYWYRQILGQKVEFLVSFYNNEISEKSEIFDDQFSVERPDGSNFTLKIRSTKLEDSAMYFCASSERTATNEKLFFGSGTQLSVL.

The rearrangement uses TRBV20-1 and TRBJ1-2, with 8 nucleotides matching TRBD1. Germline assignment: CDR1 DFQATT and CDR2 SNEGSKA (reference sequence). The CDR3 has 11 residues. V dropped 6 bases and J dropped 6; count of bases not matched to a gene: 3. The CDR3 nucleotides read TGCAGTGCGCCAGGGGGCCATGGCTACACCTTC. Its protein product is CSAPGGHGYTF.

The chain has TRBV20-1 and TRBJ2-7, with 14 bases aligning to TRBD2. The CDR3 runs 13 residues. CDR1 DFQATT and CDR2 SNEGSKA come from the germline V gene (reference sequence). V shed 7 bases, J shed 6 bases, and the junction held 5 bases outside the gene matches. The CDR3 reads CSVPGLAGVEQYF. DNA for the CDR3: TGCAGTGTTCCGGGACTAGCGGGAGTCGAGCAGTACTTC.

The chain is built from TRBV7-9 and TRBJ2-2; possibly TRBD2 for D (6 bases). The CDR3 sequence is 14 residues long. The germline V gene has CDR1 SEHNR and CDR2 FQNEAQ (reference sequence). V was shortened by 3 bases and J by 6 bases, with 11 bases between the two germline ends. The CDR3 spells CASSFGSGAGELFF. Here the CDR3 DNA reads TGTGCCAGCAGCTTCGGGAGTGGCGCCGGGGAGCTGTTTTTT.

This clonotype was found once. The chain employs TRBV27 and TRBJ1-3; the match to TRBD1 covers 8 bases. The CDR3 loop spans 15 amino acids. After removal of 4 bases from V and 2 bases from J, the junction contained 4 bases not matched to a gene. Germline V gene sequence: CDR1 MNHEY, CDR2 SMNVEV (reference sequence). In DNA, the CDR3 is TGTGCCAGCAGTTCTCGACAGGGGACTGGAAACACCATATATTTT. It codes for CASSSRQGTGNTIYF.

This clonotype showed up many times. An end of the junction differs from the germline gene, which may be a read error. V gene TRBV7-7 combines with J gene TRBJ2-1, with D possibly matching TRBD1 (6 bases). CDR1 is SSHAT, CDR2 FNYEAQ, per germline (reference sequence). This CDR3 spans 14 amino acids. The CDR3 spells CASSLVYRVGEQFF. CDR3 DNA sequence: TGTGCTAGCAGCTTAGTTTACAGGGTAGGTGAGCAGTTCTTC.

This clonotype was detected only a few times. This rearrangement joins TRBV5-1 to TRBJ1-6; 8 bases map to TRBD1. Germline V gene data show CDR1 as SGHRS and CDR2 as YFSETQ. The CDR3 is 16 amino acids. The ends lost 4 bases at V and 5 bases at J; junction bases unmatched: 8. The CDR3 coding sequence is TGCGCCAGCAGCACAGGACAGGGAGGAAATAATTCACCCCTCCACTTT. It is translated as CASSTGQGGNNSPLHF.

The J gene is TRBJ2-1, the V gene TRBV9; TRBD1 might be the D (6 bases). This CDR3 is 13 amino acids long. Germline V CDR1 and CDR2: SGDLS, YYNGEE. V lost 4 bases to trimming and J lost 8 bases, with 13 bases between them. The CDR3 loop is CASSPLGGHEQFF. As DNA, the CDR3 is TGTGCCAGCAGCCCACTAGGGGGTCATGAGCAGTTCTTC. Using reference TRBV9 and TRBJ2-1 for the parts outside the CDR3, the full variable domain is DSGVTQTPKHLITATGQRVTLRCSPRSGDLSVYWYQQSLDQGLQFLIQYYNGEERAKGNILERFSAQQFPDLHSELNLSSLELGDSALYFCASSPLGGHEQFFGPGTRLTVL.

In this sample, this clonotype turned up a few times. This sequence joins TRBV6-5 and TRBJ2-5, with 7 bases fitting TRBD1. Germline V gene sequence: CDR1 MNHEY, CDR2 SVGAGI. Trimming at V came to 2 bases and at J to 2 bases, leaving 2 bases not matched to a gene. The CDR3 is made up of 14 amino acids. The CDR3, as DNA: TGTGCCAGCAGTTACGGCAGGGGGCAAGAGACCCAGTACTTC. Translation: CASSYGRGQETQYF.

The chain recombines TRBV27 with TRBJ2-6, with 9 bases lining up with TRBD1. Germline CDR1 is MNHEY and CDR2 is SMNVEV (reference sequence). CDR3 length: 16 amino acids. The V and J ends lost 4 bases and 2 bases, in that order; junction bases with no gene match: 3. The CDR3 DNA reads as TGTGCCAGCAGTTGGGACAGGGTTCCTGGGGCCAACGTCCTGACTTTC. It yields the protein CASSWDRVPGANVLTF.

This clonotype came up a few times. The chain links TRBV19 to TRBJ1-2, with D unclear. CDR3 size: 13 residues. V was clipped by 1 base and J by 3 bases, with 6 bases between them. Germline V CDR1 and CDR2: LNHDA, SQIVND (reference sequence). The DNA for the CDR3 is TGTGCCAGTAGTATAGGGGCTGACTATGGCTACACCTTC. Translation: CASSIGADYGYTF.

The rearrangement joins TRBV12-3 or TRBV12-4 to TRBJ1-2; the D gene is possibly TRBD1 (5 bases). The length of the CDR3 is 15 residues. The ends were cut back, 6 bases at V and 4 bases at J, with 18 bases in the middle. This CDR3 is CASSKFDSRIYGYTF. The DNA for the CDR3 is TGTGCCAGCAGCAAATTCGACAGCCGTATCTATGGCTACACCTTC.